A single sample gave rise to the 29 T cell receptor beta chains below, sequenced in a study of T cell repertoires in cytomegalovirus infection. Their cognate antigens are unknown. TCRdb used MiXCR to reprocess the reads, holding one entry per CDR3 protein. The data contain some 480,000 distinct CDR3 sequences, 33% of them singletons. The sequences come from cultured PBMCs, collected from culture after CMV antigen stimulation. The receptors originated from a human donor in good health (CMV status not recorded). Some clones in this sample may be carry-over from other donors' samples.

The rearrangement links TRBV5-1 to TRBJ2-3; TRBD1 might be the D (6 bases). Trimming cost V 1 base and J 4 bases, with 10 bases left between them. The CDR3 sequence is 14 residues long. Germline lookup yields CDR1 SGHRS and CDR2 YFSETQ. Here the CDR3 reads CASSLLPGADTQYF. The CDR3 nucleotides are TGCGCCAGCAGCTTGCTACCAGGGGCAGATACGCAGTATTTT.

This clonotype appeared many times. V and J are TRBV7-4 and TRBJ1-5; TRBD1 matches at 8 bases. The V segment lost 5 bases and the J segment 0 bases; nucleotides outside the gene matches: 12. Germline assignment: CDR1 SGHVT and CDR2 SQSDAQ. The CDR3 is made up of 18 amino acids. CDR3 sequence: CASSHRTGQGDSNQPQHF. In nucleotides, the CDR3 is TGTGCCAGCAGCCACAGAACTGGACAGGGCGATAGCAATCAGCCCCAGCATTTT.

This clonotype was detected ten times or more. V is TRBV7-7 and J is TRBJ2-3; D is ambiguous. Trimming stripped 5 bases from V and 6 bases from J, with 18 bases between. The CDR3 extends over 15 amino acids. Looked up from germline, CDR1 is SSHAT and CDR2 is FNYEAQ (reference sequence). CDR3 coding DNA: TGTGCCAGCAGCCCGAATCAGGTGGGATCCGATACGCAGTATTTT. This translates into CASSPNQVGSDTQYF. Full variable domain (missing parts from reference TRBV7-7 and TRBJ2-3): GAGVSQSPRYKVTKRGQDVTLRCDPISSHATLYWYQQALGQGPEFLTYFNYEAQPDKSGLPSDRFSAERPEGSISTLTIQRTEQRDSAMYRCASSPNQVGSDTQYFGPGTRLTVL.

This CDR3 is CASRPTGLNSNQPQHF. The CDR3 region has the DNA TGTGCCAGTAGACCCACGGGGCTTAATAGCAATCAGCCCCAGCATTTT. This sequence joins TRBV19 and TRBJ1-5; D is perhaps TRBD1 (5 bases). V lost 6 bases and J 0 bases, leaving 15 bases between the germline ends. Germline values: CDR1 LNHDA, CDR2 SQIVND (reference sequence). This CDR3 has 16 amino acids.

CDR3 sequence: CASSMYLQSMNTEAFF. In DNA form, the CDR3 reads TGTGCCAGTAGTATGTATCTACAGTCCATGAACACTGAAGCTTTCTTT. The chain couples TRBV19 to TRBJ1-1; D remains ambiguous. Germline CDR1 and CDR2: LNHDA and SQIVND (reference sequence). Trimming removed 3 bases from V and 0 bases from J, with 14 bases in between. This CDR3 region has 16 residues.

The CDR3 DNA reads as TGCGCCAGCAGCCAAGATTTGATGACAGGGGGTTTCCACACCTTC. Its translation is CASSQDLMTGGFHTF. J is TRBJ1-2 and V is TRBV4-3, with TRBD1 matching 9 bases. The CDR3 length is 15 residues. Germline V gene sequence: CDR1 LGHNA, CDR2 YSLEER. With 0 bases clipped from V and 12 bases from J, the junction kept 11 bases outside the gene matches.

This clonotype was observed a few times. The V call is TRBV4-1, the J call TRBJ1-5, with TRBD1 as a possible D gene (5 bases). Trimming stripped 1 base from V and 4 bases from J, with 14 bases between. This CDR3 contains 16 residues. CDR1 is MGHRA and CDR2 is YSYEKL in the germline V gene. The CDR3 spells CASSQVGGTENQPQHF. For the CDR3, the DNA is TGCGCCAGCAGCCAAGTTGGTGGGACGGAGAATCAGCCCCAGCATTTT.

This clonotype was picked up one time. The gene calls are TRBV14 and TRBJ2-3; 11 nucleotides line up with TRBD1. The CDR3 length is 15 residues. Germline lookup yields CDR1 SGHDN and CDR2 FVKESK. The J segment lost 6 bases and the V segment lost 4 bases, leaving 6 bases of the junction unmatched. The CDR3 nucleotides read TGTGCCAGCAGCCCTAGGACAGGGGGCTGGGATACGCAGTATTTT. Amino acids: CASSPRTGGWDTQYF.

This clonotype has a count of ten or more. V usage is TRBV7-2 and J usage is TRBJ2-2, with 9 bases identical to TRBD1. V trimming: 0 bases; J trimming: 3 bases; junction bases outside the gene matches: 2. Germline lookup yields CDR1 SGHTA and CDR2 FQGNSA. There are 16 residues in the CDR3. Here the CDR3 DNA reads TGTGCCAGCAGCTTAGCTGGGACAGGGCACACCGGGGAGCTGTTTTTT. It encodes CASSLAGTGHTGELFF.

Only a few counts were recorded for this clonotype. The chain recombines TRBV6-5 with TRBJ1-5; D not certain. Germline values: CDR1 MNHEY, CDR2 SVGAGI. The CDR3 consists of 14 residues. Trimming pared 2 bases from V and 2 bases from J, leaving 7 bases between. The CDR3 DNA follows: TGTGCCAGCAGTTACACCGTTGGCAATCAGCCCCAGCATTTT. It is translated as CASSYTVGNQPQHF.

Regarding this clonotype: The junction differs from germline at one of its ends, possibly a read error. The chain joins TRBV7-2 to TRBJ1-2; a weak D match, TRBD1 (6 bases). The V gene's germline CDR1 is SGHTA and CDR2 FQGNSA. The CDR3 runs to 14 residues. CDR3 DNA sequence: TGTGCCAGCAGCTTAGCCAACCCTTCGGGGGGCTGCACCTTC. Residues: CASSLANPSGGCTF.

The CDR3, as DNA: TGCAGCGTTGACTTAGACAGCTCATATGGCTACACCTTC. Its translation is CSVDLDSSYGYTF. V usage is TRBV29-1 and J usage is TRBJ1-2; weak D call: TRBD1 (5 bases). The CDR3 extends over 13 amino acids. Germline CDR1 SQVTM, CDR2 ANQGSEA. V was shortened by 3 bases and J by 5 bases, with 13 bases between the two germline ends.

V and J are TRBV7-9 and TRBJ1-1; 8 bases are a match to TRBD1. Germline CDR1 is SEHNR and CDR2 is FQNEAQ (reference sequence). The CDR3 consists of 15 residues. The V gene end was trimmed by 2 bases and the J gene end by 1 base; junction bases not matched to a gene: 3. The DNA of the CDR3 is TGTGCCAGCAGCTTATGGACAGGGAAGAACACTGAAGCTTTCTTT. Translating it yields CASSLWTGKNTEAFF.

There are a few counts of this clonotype. The chain uses TRBV10-3 and TRBJ2-7, with a tentative D call TRBD1 (5 bases). Trimming pared 3 bases from V and 0 bases from J, leaving 15 bases between. The CDR3 sequence is 16 residues long. Germline V gene sequence: CDR1 ENHRY, CDR2 SYGVKD. In DNA form, the CDR3 reads TGTGCCATCAGTGATCAGGGTCTCAAGAGCTCCTACGAGCAGTACGTC. Translating gives CAISDQGLKSSYEQYV.

V gene TRBV6-2 or TRBV6-3 combines with J gene TRBJ2-1, with D maybe TRBD2 (6 bases). The V gene's germline CDR1 is MNHEY and CDR2 SVGEGT. There are 15 residues in the CDR3. V gave up 7 bases and J gave up 2 bases, with 15 bases separating them. The CDR3 DNA follows: TGTGCCAGCATAGGCGGGAAATTCCCCTACAATGAGCAGTTCTTC. This gives the protein CASIGGKFPYNEQFF.

The chain is built from TRBV10-3 and TRBJ2-3; 11 positions match TRBD1. The CDR3 runs 14 residues. Germline V gene sequence: CDR1 ENHRY, CDR2 SYGVKD. The junction had 1 base not matched to a gene; V was cut back by 4 bases and J by 4 bases. The CDR3 coding sequence is TGTGCCATCAGTGGGACAGGGGGCGCAGATACGCAGTATTTT. Protein sequence: CAISGTGGADTQYF.

This clonotype was found many times. The gene calls are TRBV7-2 and TRBJ2-7, with D unclear. V was cut by 5 bases and J by 4 bases, with 12 bases left in between. CDR1 is SGHTA and CDR2 is FQGNSA in the germline V gene. The CDR3 is made up of 13 amino acids. The CDR3 coding sequence is TGTGCCAGCAGCCAGTCGAGTGGGTACGAGCAGTACTTC. Its translation: CASSQSSGYEQYF.

The chain combines TRBV20-1 with TRBJ1-1; TRBD1 is a possible D gene (6 bases). V was shortened by 6 bases and J by 0 bases, with 17 bases between the two germline ends. This CDR3 is 15 amino acids long. CDR1 and CDR2 from the germline V gene are DFQATT and SNEGSKA (reference sequence). This chain's CDR3 is CSAKQDRGLNTEAFF. In DNA, the CDR3 is TGCAGTGCCAAACAGGACAGAGGGTTGAACACTGAAGCTTTCTTT.

This clonotype was seen a few times. This chain links TRBV6-5 with TRBJ2-3, with 15 bases lining up with TRBD2. The CDR3 contains 18 residues. CDR1 is MNHEY and CDR2 is SVGAGI in the germline V gene. Trimming at V came to 5 bases and at J to 4 bases, leaving 10 bases not matched to a gene. CDR3 DNA: TGTGCCAGCAGTCGGACTAGCGGGAGGGCCGGTCGGCCAGATACGCAGTATTTT. This codes for CASSRTSGRAGRPDTQYF.

This clonotype showed up just a few times. The chain carries TRBV7-9 and TRBJ2-7, with D unresolved. Trimming shortened V by 7 bases and J by 1 base, and 8 bases separated the two germline ends. The germline gives CDR1 SEHNR, CDR2 FQNEAQ (reference sequence). CDR3 size: 12 residues. This chain's CDR3 is CASTEGSYEQYV. The CDR3 DNA sequence: TGTGCCAGCACCGAAGGGTCCTACGAGCAGTACGTC.

This clonotype occurred many times. V is TRBV4-1 and J is TRBJ2-2, with a possible D match to TRBD1 (6 bases). Trimming left V 7 bases short and J 1 base short, with 10 bases between. The CDR3 covers 14 residues. Germline CDR1 reads MGHRA; CDR2 reads YSYEKL. The CDR3 sequence: CASTRTENTGELFF. CDR3 sequence (DNA): TGCGCCAGCACACGGACAGAGAACACCGGGGAGCTGTTTTTT.

The chain joins TRBV7-9 to TRBJ1-2; D is unresolved. The germline V gene has CDR1 SEHNR and CDR2 FQNEAQ (reference sequence). This CDR3 is built from 15 residues. Trimming removed 4 bases at V and 4 bases at J, with 16 bases between. The CDR3 nucleotides are TGTGCCAGCAGCTCCCCGACAAGTCTTAGCTATGGCTACACCTTC. It translates to CASSSPTSLSYGYTF. Together with reference TRBV7-9 and TRBJ1-2, the CDR3 gives the full variable domain: DTGVSQNPRHKITKRGQNVTFRCDPISEHNRLYWYRQTLGQGPEFLTYFQNEAQLEKSRLLSDRFSAERPKGSFSTLEIQRTEQGDSAMYLCASSSPTSLSYGYTFGSGTRLTVV.

The chain recombines TRBV27 with TRBJ2-7; D might be TRBD1 or TRBD2, each matching 6 bases. Trimming left V 2 bases short and J 0 bases short, with 17 bases between. CDR1 MNHEY and CDR2 SMNVEV come from the germline V gene (reference sequence). The CDR3 runs to 17 residues. The CDR3 loop reads CASSLRGARQSSYEQYF. CDR3 bases: TGTGCCAGCAGTTTAAGGGGGGCAAGGCAAAGCTCCTACGAGCAGTACTTC.

This chain connects TRBV18 to TRBJ2-1, with D unclear. Deletions cut 0 bases from V and 3 bases from J, with 12 bases between. This CDR3 has 16 residues. Germline V gene lookup returns CDR1 KGHSH and CDR2 LQKENI. In DNA, the CDR3 is TGTGCCAGCTCACCACCTAGCCGCGGCGGCTACAATGAGCAGTTCTTC. Translation gives CASSPPSRGGYNEQFF. The variable domain in full, with the rest retrieved from reference TRBV18 and TRBJ2-1, is NAGVMQNPRHLVRRRGQEARLRCSPMKGHSHVYWYRQLPEEGLKFMVYLQKENIIDESGMPKERFSAEFPKEGPSILRIQQVVRGDSAAYFCASSPPSRGGYNEQFFGPGTRLTVL.

The rearrangement uses TRBV28 and TRBJ2-3; D possibly corresponds to TRBD2 (6 bases). The CDR3 is 15 amino acids. Per germline, CDR1 MDHEN and CDR2 SYDVKM. V gave up 1 base and J gave up 5 bases, with 13 bases separating them. CDR3 coding DNA: TGTGCCAGCAGTTTATCAACGGGAGTTCAAGATACGCAGTATTTT. Its protein product is CASSLSTGVQDTQYF.

On this clonotype: Here the CDR3 omits its conserved ending phenylalanine or tryptophan, so a read error is the likely source. The rearrangement links TRBV3-1 to TRBJ2-7; the D is unclear. This CDR3 comprises 11 residues. The V end lost 2 bases, the J end lost 6 bases, and 5 bases lay between the germline ends. Per the germline V gene, CDR1 is LGHDT and CDR2 is YNNKEL (reference sequence). The CDR3 bases are TGTGCCAGCAGCCAACGAGCCGAGCAGTACTGC. Encoded protein: CASSQRAEQYC.

This clonotype was seen a few times. This chain joins TRBV12-3 or TRBV12-4 and TRBJ1-3, with D possibly being TRBD1 (6 bases). Deletions cut 6 bases from V and 4 bases from J, with 16 bases between. The CDR3 totals 15 residues. This CDR3 reads CASRERTGLGNTIYF. The CDR3 DNA reads TGTGCCAGCAGGGAAAGAACAGGGTTGGGAAACACCATATATTTT.

This clonotype was observed a handful of times. The V call is TRBV6-2 or TRBV6-3, the J call TRBJ2-1, with 14 nucleotides matching TRBD2. Germline V CDR1 and CDR2: MNHEY, SVGEGT. This CDR3 has 16 amino acids. V lost 2 bases to trimming and J lost 8 bases; unmatched junction nucleotides: 5. The CDR3 loop reads CASSYRLAGGPHEQFF. The CDR3 bases are TGTGCCAGCAGTTACCGACTAGCGGGAGGGCCGCATGAGCAGTTCTTC.

CDR3 DNA: TGTGCCAGCAGCTTCACGACAGGAAGCTATGGCTACACCTTC. Amino acids: CASSFTTGSYGYTF. The chain couples TRBV7-2 to TRBJ1-2; tentatively, D is TRBD1 (6 bases). The V end lost 3 bases, the J end lost 4 bases, and 12 bases lay between the germline ends. Germline V CDR1 and CDR2: SGHTA, FQGNSA. The CDR3 sequence is 14 residues long.